This is a list of T cell receptor beta chains from one sample in a study of CD8 T cells in Susac syndrome. MiXCR was run by TCRdb on the immunoSEQ multiplex PCR reads, yielding one entry per CDR3 protein. The repertoire holds about 150,000 distinct CDR3 sequences, with around 95% as singletons. Sequencing input: CD8+ T cells from PBMCs. The receptors were gathered from a human donor with multiple sclerosis. Each CDR3 is given with its conserved first and last residue. A D gene is named only where the DNA matches it firmly. Rows may omit the clone size; those that give it use once, few, many or a size class.

v_gene	j_gene	abundance	d_gene	CDR3aa	CDR3nt
TRBV30	TRBJ2-5	NA	NA	CAWSVDSEETQYF	TGTGCCTGGAGTGTGGACAGTGAAGAGACCCAGTACTTC
TRBV6-1	TRBJ2-7	NA	NA	CASSVRGEGYEQYF	TGTGCCAGCAGTGTGAGGGGGGAGGGCTACGAGCAGTACTTC
TRBV5-6	TRBJ1-5	NA	TRBD1	CASSRGQGHQPQHF	TGTGCCAGCAGCCGCGGACAGGGGCATCAGCCCCAGCATTTT
TRBV27	TRBJ2-4	NA	NA	CASSWAGGAKNIQYF	TGTGCCAGCAGTTGGGCAGGGGGGGCCAAAAACATTCAGTACTTC
TRBV19	TRBJ2-7	NA	NA	CASSVSQGYEQYF	TGTGCCAGTAGTGTCTCCCAGGGCTACGAGCAGTACTTC
TRBV12-5	TRBJ1-5	NA	NA	CASGLATGLLNQPQHF	TGTGCTAGTGGTTTGGCAACGGGCCTTCTGAATCAGCCCCAGCATTTT
TRBV20-1	TRBJ2-1	NA	TRBD1	CSARGKDRGLGDEQFF	TGCAGTGCTAGAGGAAAGGACAGGGGGCTTGGGGATGAGCAGTTCTTC
TRBV7-9	TRBJ2-7	NA	TRBD1	CASSLSGPGGYEQYF	TGTGCCAGCAGCTTAAGTGGCCCAGGGGGCTACGAGCAGTACTTC
TRBV3-1	TRBJ2-7	NA	NA	CASSQEGRHISSYEQYF	TGTGCCAGCAGCCAAGAAGGGCGGCACATTAGCTCCTACGAGCAGTACTTC
TRBV20-1	TRBJ2-1	NA	TRBD2	CSARGSGRVSGDYNEQFF	TGCAGTGCTAGAGGCTCCGGACGGGTTAGCGGGGACTACAATGAGCAGTTCTTC
TRBV7-8	TRBJ2-1	once	TRBD2	CASSSLTGGSYNEQFF	TGTGCCAGCAGCTCGTTGACCGGGGGGTCTTACAATGAGCAGTTCTTC
TRBV27	TRBJ2-1	NA	TRBD2	CASSSVGGGDNEQFF	TGTGCCAGCAGTTCGGTCGGCGGGGGTGACAATGAGCAGTTCTTC
TRBV13	TRBJ2-1	NA	TRBD1	CASSSGTGLGGEQFF	TGTGCCAGCAGCTCCGGGACAGGGCTGGGAGGGGAGCAGTTCTTC
TRBV30	TRBJ2-5	NA	TRBD2	CAWSVVLAGPNFQETQYF	TGTGCCTGGAGTGTAGTCTTAGCGGGGCCTAATTTCCAAGAGACCCAGTACTTC
TRBV27	TRBJ2-7	NA	NA	CASGPKHEQYF	TGTGCCAGTGGACCGAAACACGAGCAGTACTTC
TRBV20-1	TRBJ2-1	NA	NA	CSARDSGPGNEQFF	TGCAGTGCTAGAGATAGTGGGCCGGGGAATGAGCAGTTCTTC
TRBV12-3/TRBV12-4	TRBJ2-1	NA	NA	CASSPPRNNEQFF	TGTGCCAGCAGTCCCCCTAGAAACAATGAGCAGTTCTTC
TRBV9	TRBJ2-7	NA	TRBD2	CASSGEGNYEQYF	TGTGCCAGCAGCGGGGAGGGGAACTACGAGCAGTACTTC
TRBV30	TRBJ2-3	once	NA	CAWSVPGDTDTQYF	TGTGCCTGGAGTGTACCGGGAGACACAGATACGCAGTATTTT
TRBV29-1	TRBJ2-3	NA	NA	CSVEDQRDPRTDTQYF	TGCAGCGTTGAAGATCAGAGGGACCCGCGCACAGATACGCAGTATTTT
TRBV29-1	TRBJ2-2	NA	NA	CSALPEGVRTGELFF	TGCAGCGCTCTCCCTGAGGGGGTCCGGACCGGGGAGCTGTTTTTT
TRBV30	TRBJ1-2	NA	TRBD1	CAWSVMGTGTASGYTF	TGTGCCTGGAGTGTAATGGGGACAGGGACGGCGTCTGGCTACACCTTC
TRBV6-5	TRBJ1-6	NA	NA	CASSPSMGSPLHF	TGTGCCAGCAGTCCCAGCATGGGTTCACCCCTCCACTTT
TRBV4-1	TRBJ2-1	once	NA	CASSPGPGAVTQFF	TGCGCCAGCAGCCCAGGCCCGGGGGCAGTTACTCAGTTCTTC
TRBV9	TRBJ2-2	NA	TRBD2	CASSALGLAGGSRTGELFF	TGTGCCAGCAGCGCCCTCGGGTTAGCGGGGGGCTCGCGCACCGGGGAGCTGTTTTTT
TRBV30	TRBJ2-3	NA	TRBD2	CAWSGIAGGTDTQYF	TGTGCCTGGAGTGGAATAGCGGGGGGCACAGATACGCAGTATTTT
TRBV29-1	TRBJ1-1	NA	NA	CSVKGPGNTEAFF	TGCAGCGTTAAAGGCCCGGGGAACACTGAAGCTTTCTTT
TRBV9	TRBJ2-1	NA	NA	CASSSPPVGIHNEQFF	TGTGCCAGCAGCTCTCCCCCGGTGGGGATCCATAATGAGCAGTTCTTC
TRBV30	TRBJ2-1	NA	NA	CAWSESSYNEQFF	TGTGCCTGGAGTGAAAGCTCCTACAATGAGCAGTTCTTC
TRBV3-1	TRBJ2-1	NA	NA	CASSQVSQGYNEQFF	TGTGCCAGCAGCCAAGTTTCGCAGGGGTACAATGAGCAGTTCTTC
TRBV29-1	TRBJ2-5	NA	NA	CSVEDLLTQETQYF	TGCAGCGTTGAAGATCTGCTTACTCAAGAGACCCAGTACTTC